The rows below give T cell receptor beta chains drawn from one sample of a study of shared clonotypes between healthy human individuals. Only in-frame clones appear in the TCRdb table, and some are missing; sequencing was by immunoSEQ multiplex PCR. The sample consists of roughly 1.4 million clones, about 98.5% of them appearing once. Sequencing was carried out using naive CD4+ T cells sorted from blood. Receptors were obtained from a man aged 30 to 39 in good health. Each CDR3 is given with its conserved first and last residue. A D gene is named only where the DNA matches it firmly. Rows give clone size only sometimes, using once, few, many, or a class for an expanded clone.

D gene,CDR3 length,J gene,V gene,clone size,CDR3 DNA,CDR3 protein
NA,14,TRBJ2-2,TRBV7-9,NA,TGTGCCAGCAGTCTAACGGGGTCCACCGGGGAGCTGTTTTTT,CASSLTGSTGELFF
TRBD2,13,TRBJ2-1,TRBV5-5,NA,TGTGCCAGCAGCTCCATAGCGGGTAATGAGCAGTTCTTC,CASSSIAGNEQFF
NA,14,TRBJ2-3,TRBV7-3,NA,TGTGCCAGCAGCTTCACGGACAGCACAGATACGCAGTATTTT,CASSFTDSTDTQYF
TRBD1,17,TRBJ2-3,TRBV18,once,TGTGCCAGCTCACGACCCGCCGGGACAGGGGGCATGGATACGCAGTATTTT,CASSRPAGTGGMDTQYF
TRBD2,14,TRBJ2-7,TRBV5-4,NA,TGTGCCAGCAGGCACGGACTAGCGGGTGACGAGCAGTACTTC,CASRHGLAGDEQYF
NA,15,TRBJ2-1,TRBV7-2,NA,TGTGCCAGCAGCAGAGGGGGGAGCTCCTACAATGAGCAGTTCTTC,CASSRGGSSYNEQFF
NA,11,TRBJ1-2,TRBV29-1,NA,TGCAGCGTTGGCCAAGACTATGGCTACACCTTC,CSVGQDYGYTF
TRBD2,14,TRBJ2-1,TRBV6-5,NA,TGTGCCAGCACCCAAGCGGGGGGTAATGCGGAGCAGTTCTTC,CASTQAGGNAEQFF
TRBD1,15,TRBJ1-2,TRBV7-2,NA,TGTGCCAGCAGCTTAGTCCGGACAGGGGGCTCTGGCTACACCTTC,CASSLVRTGGSGYTF
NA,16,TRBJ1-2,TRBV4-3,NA,TGCGCCAGCAGCCAAGATCAATACAGGGTGTCGAATGGCTACACCTTC,CASSQDQYRVSNGYTF
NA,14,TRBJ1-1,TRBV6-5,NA,TGTGCCAGCAAGTCAGGACGGTTGAACACTGAAGCTTTCTTT,CASKSGRLNTEAFF
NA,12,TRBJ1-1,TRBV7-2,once,TGTGCCAGCAGCTTTTTGGGCACTGAAGCTTTCTTT,CASSFLGTEAFF
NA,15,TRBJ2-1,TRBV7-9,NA,TGTGCCAGCAGCTTACAAGACCCCGACTACAATGAGCAGTTCTTC,CASSLQDPDYNEQFF
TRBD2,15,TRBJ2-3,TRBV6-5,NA,TGTGCCAGCAGTCCTCTAGCGGGGCCCACAGATACGCAGTATTTT,CASSPLAGPTDTQYF
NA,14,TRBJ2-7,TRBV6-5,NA,TGTGCCAGCAGTTTTTCCCGGGACACCTACGAGCAGTACTTC,CASSFSRDTYEQYF
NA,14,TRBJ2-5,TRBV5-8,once,TGTGCCAGCAACCCCCGGGGAAATCAAGAGACCCAGTACTTC,CASNPRGNQETQYF
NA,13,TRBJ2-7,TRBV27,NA,TGTGCCAGCAGAGCGGCTGGGGGCTACGAGCAGTACTTC,CASRAAGGYEQYF
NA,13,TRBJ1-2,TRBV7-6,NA,TGTGCCAGCAGCACCAGGGTAGGAGGAGGCTACACCTTC,CASSTRVGGGYTF
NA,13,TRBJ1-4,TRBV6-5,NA,TGTGCCAGCAGTGTAGGGGGGAGTGAAAAACTGTTTTTT,CASSVGGSEKLFF
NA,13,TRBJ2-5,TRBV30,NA,TGTGCCTGGAGTCGGGTAGGGGTGGAGACCCAGTACTTC,CAWSRVGVETQYF
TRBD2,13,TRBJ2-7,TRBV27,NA,TGTGCCAGTCGACTAGCGGGAGCCCACGAGCAGTACTTC,CASRLAGAHEQYF
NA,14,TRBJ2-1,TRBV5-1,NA,TGCGCCAGCAGCTCCTCCCCCGAGGCGGGGGAGCAGTTCTTC,CASSSSPEAGEQFF
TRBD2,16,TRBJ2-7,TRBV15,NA,TGTGCCACCAGCAGAGATCTGAGCGGGAGGTTTTCGGAGCAGTACTTC,CATSRDLSGRFSEQYF
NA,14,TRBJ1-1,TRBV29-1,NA,TGCAGCGTTTCTATACTGAAAGCAGGCACTGAAGCTTTCTTT,CSVSILKAGTEAFF
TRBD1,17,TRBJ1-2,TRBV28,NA,TGTGCCAGCAGTCGATCTACCAAACCGGGACAGGGAGGAGGCTACACCTTC,CASSRSTKPGQGGGYTF
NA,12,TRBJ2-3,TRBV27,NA,TGTGCCAGCAGTTTATTCCCGGATACGCAGTATTTT,CASSLFPDTQYF
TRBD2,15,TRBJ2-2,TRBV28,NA,TGTGCCAGCAGCTCAAGCGGGAGTGCCACCGGGGAGCTGTTTTTT,CASSSSGSATGELFF
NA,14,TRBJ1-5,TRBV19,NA,TGTGCCAGTAGTATATCAGGTAGCAATCAGCCCCAGCATTTT,CASSISGSNQPQHF
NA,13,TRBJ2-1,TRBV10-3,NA,TGTGCCATCAGCCGGACGGAGTACAATGAGCAGTTCTTC,CAISRTEYNEQFF
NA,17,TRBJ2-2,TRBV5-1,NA,TGCGCCAGCAGCTTGGGACTGTTGGGCCGTACCACCGGGGAGCTGTTTTTT,CASSLGLLGRTTGELFF
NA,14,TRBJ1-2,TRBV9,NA,TGTGCCAGCAGCGTAGGTGACAACTCCTATGGCTACACCTTC,CASSVGDNSYGYTF
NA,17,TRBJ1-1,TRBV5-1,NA,TGCGCCAGCAGCCTTCTTCCGGGCCCGAGGCAAGGCACTGAAGCTTTCTTT,CASSLLPGPRQGTEAFF
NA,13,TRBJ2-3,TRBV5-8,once,TGTGCCAGCACGCTTGTGGGTACAGATACGCAGTATTTT,CASTLVGTDTQYF